The 19 T cell receptor beta chains listed next were all sequenced from one sample in a study of PD-1 blockade in mismatch repair-deficient tumors. Clones were sequenced by immunoSEQ multiplex PCR, and TCRdb holds only the in-frame ones, with some missing. This sample has 70,000 to 90,000 clones, with approximately 81% found just once. This material consisted of peripheral blood, taken 44 weeks after starting pembrolizumab. The receptors derive from an adult with mismatch repair-deficient cancer.

The chain has TRBV12-5 and TRBJ1-5; D unresolved. V was pared by 9 bases and J by 3 bases, with 9 bases between. The CDR3 has 12 amino acids. Germline V gene lookup returns CDR1 LGHNT and CDR2 FRNRAP. The CDR3 DNA reads as TGTGCTAGCACTGAGCACAATCAGCCCCAGCATTTT. Amino acid sequence: CASTEHNQPQHF.

The chain has TRBV25-1 and TRBJ2-5; TRBD1 matches 9 bases. The CDR3 sequence is 11 residues long. CDR1 and CDR2 from the germline V gene are MGHDK and SYGVNS. After removal of 8 bases from V and 9 bases from J, the junction contained 4 bases not matched to a gene. The CDR3 here is CASQQGAAQYF. The CDR3 DNA is TGTGCCAGCCAACAGGGGGCGGCCCAGTACTTC.

This chain links TRBV6-6 with TRBJ2-5, with D uncertain. The germline V gene has CDR1 MNHNY and CDR2 SVGAGI (reference sequence). With 0 bases removed from V and 4 bases from J, the gap between germline ends came to 6 bases. CDR3 length equals 13 residues. The CDR3 DNA follows: TGTGCCAGCAGTTACTCGGAATTAGAGACCCAGTACTTC. This encodes CASSYSELETQYF.

The chain employs TRBV5-8 and TRBJ1-5; TRBD1 matches 9 bases. V lost 4 bases and J lost 6; bases outside the gene matches: 8. The CDR3 runs to 15 residues. Germline V gene data show CDR1 as SGHTS and CDR2 as YDEGEE. CDR3 in amino acids: CASSANRGPGQPQHF. The DNA for the CDR3 is TGTGCCAGCAGCGCAAACAGGGGGCCAGGTCAGCCCCAGCATTTT. The entire variable domain, with the rest obtained from reference TRBV5-8 and TRBJ1-5, is as follows: EAGVTQSPTHLIKTRGQQATLRCSPISGHTSVYWYQQALGLGLQFLLWYDEGEERNRGNFPPRFSGRQFPNYSSELNVNALELEDSALYLCASSANRGPGQPQHFGDGTRLSIL.

V is TRBV11-2 and J is TRBJ2-7; 8 bases align to TRBD1. The CDR3 covers 15 residues. Germline V gene sequence: CDR1 SGHAT, CDR2 FQNNGV. The J segment lost 4 bases and the V segment lost 2 bases, leaving 7 bases of the junction unmatched. CDR3 nucleotide sequence: TGTGCCAGCAGCTTAACCGGACAGGGAGGATACGAGCAGTACTTC. Protein sequence: CASSLTGQGGYEQYF.

This chain joins TRBV19 and TRBJ1-1, with 8 bases that match TRBD1. Trimming at V came to 7 bases and at J to 5 bases, leaving 12 bases not matched to a gene. CDR3 length: 15 amino acids. The germline CDR1 and CDR2 sequences are LNHDA and SQIVND (reference sequence). The CDR3 nucleotides are TGTGCCAGTACTCCAGGGGGCAGGGGACGAACTGAAGCTTTCTTT. Amino acid sequence: CASTPGGRGRTEAFF.

The chain carries TRBV13 and TRBJ2-5; 10 bases map to TRBD2. The CDR3 extends over 16 amino acids. Germline V gene sequence: CDR1 PRHDT, CDR2 FYEKMQ (reference sequence). V trimming: 4 bases; J trimming: 4 bases; junction bases outside the gene matches: 9. DNA for the CDR3: TGTGCCAGCAGCTCTAAGCGGGAGGGGATTCTAGAGACCCAGTACTTC. Its translation is CASSSKREGILETQYF.

The chain recombines TRBV7-9 with TRBJ1-2, with TRBD1 as a possible D gene (6 bases). The V gene's germline CDR1 is SEHNR and CDR2 FQNEAQ (reference sequence). The V end was cut by 0 bases, the J end by 4 bases, with 9 bases between. The CDR3 runs to 14 residues. In DNA, the CDR3 is TGTGCCAGCAGCTTAGCGGGACACCTCTATGGCTACACCTTC. Translated: CASSLAGHLYGYTF.

The chain has TRBV25-1 and TRBJ2-5; D might be TRBD1 or TRBD2, each matching 6 bases. There are 15 residues in the CDR3. Germline V gives CDR1 MGHDK, CDR2 SYGVNS. V was trimmed by 1 base and J by 5 bases, leaving 14 bases between them. The CDR3 DNA is TGTGCCAGCAGTGAATCGCGGAGGGGGAAGGAGACCCAGTACTTC. This encodes CASSESRRGKETQYF.

This chain joins TRBV6-6 and TRBJ2-3; D is unresolved. The CDR3 length is 11 residues. Germline loops: CDR1 MNHNY, CDR2 SVGAGI (reference sequence). V was shortened by 6 bases and J by 6 bases, with 7 bases between the two germline ends. CDR3 DNA sequence: TGTGCCAGCAGGGCTTCCGATACGCAGTATTTT. It specifies CASRASDTQYF.

This clone appeared a single time. The V and J genes are TRBV9 and TRBJ1-1; 12 nucleotides align to TRBD1. The germline V gene has CDR1 SGDLS and CDR2 YYNGEE. This CDR3 contains 15 residues. Trimming took 4 bases from V and 7 from J; bases not matched to a gene: 8. CDR3 coding DNA: TGTGCCAGCAGCATCCGGGACAGGGGGCTTGATGAAGCTTTCTTT. This codes for CASSIRDRGLDEAFF.

This rearrangement joins TRBV11-3 to TRBJ1-1; TRBD1 agrees at 7 bases. V lost 8 bases to trimming and J lost 4 bases; unmatched junction nucleotides: 1. Germline CDR1 reads SGHNT; CDR2 reads YENEEA. The CDR3 covers 11 residues. In DNA, the CDR3 is TGTGCCAGCGCAGGGGGCACTGAAGCTTTCTTT. Translating it yields CASAGGTEAFF.

There are a few counts of this clone. The chain has TRBV2 and TRBJ1-4, with D possibly matching TRBD1 (5 bases). Germline assignment: CDR1 SNHLY and CDR2 FYNNEI. The CDR3 length is 17 residues. Trimming took 8 bases from V and 0 from J, leaving 19 bases between them. DNA of the CDR3: TGTGCCAGCTGGTGGCAAACGGGGGATGCAACTAATGAAAAACTGTTTTTT. This codes for CASWWQTGDATNEKLFF. The full variable domain, with the rest looked up from reference TRBV2 and TRBJ1-4, is EPEVTQTPSHQVTQMGQEVILRCVPISNHLYFYWYRQILGQKVEFLVSFYNNEISEKSEIFDDQFSVERPDGSNFTLKIRSTKLEDSAMYFCASWWQTGDATNEKLFFGSGTQLSVL.

CDR3 DNA sequence: TGTGCCAGCAGCTTAGGGTTAACTGAAGCTTTCTTT. Its protein product is CASSLGLTEAFF. The rearrangement joins TRBV7-2 to TRBJ1-1, with D uncertain. Germline CDR1 SGHTA, CDR2 FQGNSA. V shed 1 base and J shed 5 bases, with 5 bases lying between them. CDR3 length: 12 amino acids.

The chain combines TRBV7-9 with TRBJ2-7, with TRBD2 matching over 7 bases. Germline V gives CDR1 SEHNR, CDR2 FQNEAQ (reference sequence). The CDR3 sequence is 14 residues long. With 5 bases clipped from V and 5 bases from J, the junction kept 9 bases outside the gene matches. The CDR3 nucleotides are TGTGCCAGCAGCCGTAGCGGGCCTACCAACGAGCAGTACTTC. Translating it yields CASSRSGPTNEQYF.

The V call is TRBV5-1, the J call TRBJ1-1; no reliable D call. The CDR3 is 13 residues long. V shed 4 bases and J shed 1 base, with 8 bases lying between them. Germline CDR1 SGHRS, CDR2 YFSETQ. The CDR3 reads CASSPLRNTEAFF. CDR3 coding DNA: TGCGCCAGCAGCCCTCTCCGGAACACTGAAGCTTTCTTT.

In its sample, this clone was seen a few times. This chain joins TRBV7-9 and TRBJ2-2; TRBD2 agrees at 7 bases. The CDR3 runs 16 residues. The junction had 8 bases not matched to a gene; V was cut back by 3 bases and J by 4 bases. Germline CDR1 reads SEHNR; CDR2 reads FQNEAQ (reference sequence). The CDR3 DNA reads TGTGCCAGCAGCTTCGGATTCCGCGGGGGCACCGGGGAGCTGTTTTTT. This sequence encodes CASSFGFRGGTGELFF.

V gene TRBV25-1 combines with J gene TRBJ2-1; the D gene could be TRBD1 or TRBD2 (5 bases each). Trimming shortened V by 0 bases and J by 4 bases, and 7 bases separated the two germline ends. The V gene's germline CDR1 is MGHDK and CDR2 SYGVNS. The CDR3 runs to 14 residues. Written as DNA, the CDR3 is TGTGCCAGCAGTGAATATGGGGGTTACAATGAGCAGTTCTTC. It specifies CASSEYGGYNEQFF.

The chain uses TRBV5-4 and TRBJ1-2; TRBD1 aligns across 10 bases. Germline loops: CDR1 SGHNT, CDR2 YYREEE (reference sequence). This CDR3 has 15 residues. J was trimmed by 7 bases and V by 0 bases; bases with no gene match: 6. The CDR3: CASSLVGTGAVGYTF. CDR3 in DNA: TGTGCCAGCAGCTTGGTTGGGACAGGGGCTGTTGGCTACACCTTC.